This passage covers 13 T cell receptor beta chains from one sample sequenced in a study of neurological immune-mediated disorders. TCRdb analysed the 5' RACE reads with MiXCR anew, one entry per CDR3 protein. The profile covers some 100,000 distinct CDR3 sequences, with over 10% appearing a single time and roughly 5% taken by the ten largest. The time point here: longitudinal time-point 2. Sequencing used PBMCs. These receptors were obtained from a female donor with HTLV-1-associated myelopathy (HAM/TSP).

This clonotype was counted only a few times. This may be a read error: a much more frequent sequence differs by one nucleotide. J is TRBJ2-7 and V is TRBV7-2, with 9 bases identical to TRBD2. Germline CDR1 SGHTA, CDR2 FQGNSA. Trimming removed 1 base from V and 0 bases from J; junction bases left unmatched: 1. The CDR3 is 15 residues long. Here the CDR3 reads CASSLGRGGSYEQYF. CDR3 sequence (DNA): TGTGCCAGCAGCTTAGGGCGGGGGGGCTCCTACGAGCAGTACTTC.

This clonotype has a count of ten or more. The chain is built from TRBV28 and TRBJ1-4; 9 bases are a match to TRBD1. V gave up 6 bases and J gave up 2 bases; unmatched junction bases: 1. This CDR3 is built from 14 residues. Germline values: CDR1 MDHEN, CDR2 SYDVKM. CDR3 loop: CASSTGGTNEKLFF. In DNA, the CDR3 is TGTGCCAGCAGCACAGGGGGCACTAATGAAAAACTGTTTTTT.

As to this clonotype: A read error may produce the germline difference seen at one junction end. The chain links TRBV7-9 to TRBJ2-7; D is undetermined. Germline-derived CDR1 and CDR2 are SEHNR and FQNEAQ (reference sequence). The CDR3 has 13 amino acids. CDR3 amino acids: CVSSFQASHEQYF. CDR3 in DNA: TGTGTCAGCAGCTTTCAGGCCTCCCACGAGCAGTACTTC.

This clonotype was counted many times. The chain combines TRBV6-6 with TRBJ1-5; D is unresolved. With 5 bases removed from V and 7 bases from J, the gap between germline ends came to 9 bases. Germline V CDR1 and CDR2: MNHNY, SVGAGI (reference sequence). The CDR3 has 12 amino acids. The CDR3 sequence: CASSPPGQPQHF. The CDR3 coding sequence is TGTGCCAGCAGTCCCCCAGGACAGCCCCAGCATTTT.

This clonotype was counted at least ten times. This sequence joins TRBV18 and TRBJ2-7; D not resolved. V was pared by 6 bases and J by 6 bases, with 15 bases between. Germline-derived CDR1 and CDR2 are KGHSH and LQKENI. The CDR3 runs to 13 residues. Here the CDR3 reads CASSPARSPEQYF. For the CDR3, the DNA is TGTGCCAGCTCTCCAGCCCGATCCCCCGAGCAGTACTTC.

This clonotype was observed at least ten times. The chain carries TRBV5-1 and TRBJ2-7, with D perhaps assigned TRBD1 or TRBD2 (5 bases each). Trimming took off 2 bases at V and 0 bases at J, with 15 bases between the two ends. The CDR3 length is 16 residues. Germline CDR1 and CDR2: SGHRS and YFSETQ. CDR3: CASSLSPGPSSYEQYF. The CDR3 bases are TGCGCCAGCAGCTTATCGCCGGGACCGAGCTCCTACGAGCAGTACTTC.

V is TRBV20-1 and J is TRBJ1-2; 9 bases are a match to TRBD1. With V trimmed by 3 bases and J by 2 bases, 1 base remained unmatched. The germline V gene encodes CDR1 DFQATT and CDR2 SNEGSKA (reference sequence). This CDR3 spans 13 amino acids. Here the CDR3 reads CSARDRGNYGYTF. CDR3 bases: TGCAGTGCTAGGGACAGGGGCAACTATGGCTACACCTTC.

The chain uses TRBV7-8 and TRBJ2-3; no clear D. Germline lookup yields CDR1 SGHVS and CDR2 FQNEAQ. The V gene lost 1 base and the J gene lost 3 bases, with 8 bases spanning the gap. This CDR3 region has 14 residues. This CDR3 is CASSLGVITDTQYF. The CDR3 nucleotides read TGTGCCAGCAGCTTAGGGGTGATAACAGATACGCAGTATTTT.

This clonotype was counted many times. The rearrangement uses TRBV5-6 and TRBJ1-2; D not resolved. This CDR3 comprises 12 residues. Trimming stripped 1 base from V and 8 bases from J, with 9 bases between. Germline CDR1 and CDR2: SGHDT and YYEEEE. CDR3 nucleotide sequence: TGTGCCAGCAGCTTGCCCCCCGGAGGCTACACCTTC. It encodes CASSLPPGGYTF.

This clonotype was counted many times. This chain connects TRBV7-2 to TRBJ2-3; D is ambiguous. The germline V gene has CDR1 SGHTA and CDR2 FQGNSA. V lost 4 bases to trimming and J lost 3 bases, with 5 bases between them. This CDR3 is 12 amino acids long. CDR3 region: CASSSTTDTQYF. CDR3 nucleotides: TGTGCCAGCAGCTCCACTACAGATACGCAGTATTTT.

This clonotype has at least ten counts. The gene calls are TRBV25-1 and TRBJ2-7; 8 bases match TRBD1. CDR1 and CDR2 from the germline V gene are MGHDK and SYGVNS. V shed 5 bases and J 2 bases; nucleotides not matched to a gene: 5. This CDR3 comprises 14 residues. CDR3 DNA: TGTGCCAGCAGTAGAGGACAGGGACCCTACGAGCAGTACTTC. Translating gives CASSRGQGPYEQYF.

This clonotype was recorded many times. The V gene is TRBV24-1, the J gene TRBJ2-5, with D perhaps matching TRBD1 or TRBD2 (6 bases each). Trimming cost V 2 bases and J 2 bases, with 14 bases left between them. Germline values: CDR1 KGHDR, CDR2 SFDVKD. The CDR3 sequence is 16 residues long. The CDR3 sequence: CATSDSRRGNQETQYF. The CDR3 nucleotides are TGTGCCACCAGTGATTCTCGGAGGGGGAATCAAGAGACCCAGTACTTC.

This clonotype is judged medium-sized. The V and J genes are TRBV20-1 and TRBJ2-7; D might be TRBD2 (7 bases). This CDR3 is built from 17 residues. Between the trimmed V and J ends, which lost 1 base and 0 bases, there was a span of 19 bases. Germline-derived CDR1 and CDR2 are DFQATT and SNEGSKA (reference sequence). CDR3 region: CSARGAPGGGLSYEQYF. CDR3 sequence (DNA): TGCAGTGCTAGAGGGGCCCCGGGCGGGGGCCTCTCCTACGAGCAGTACTTC.